This TCR beta chain appears in the sequencing data of a study of Graves' ophthalmopathy and Graves' hyperthyroidism. On this clonotype: What it recognizes is unknown.

The authors amplified TCR beta CDR3 regions, and they did so from RNA transcripts for repertoire sequencing. A first-round RT-PCR used HTBI primers, followed by a second-round multiplex PCR. TCRdb reanalysed the multiplex PCR reads using MiXCR and keeps one entry per CDR3 protein. The sample has hundreds of thousands of distinct CDR3 sequences; 45% are singletons. Trimming removed 0 bases at V and 0 bases at J, with 3 bases between. Germline values: CDR1 LNHDA, CDR2 SQIVND (reference sequence). This CDR3 region has 15 residues. General study findings and limits: Most expanded clonotypes from thyroid (those above 0.001 frequency) were also found in blood. The model predicted ophthalmopathy progression with about 71% sensitivity and around 72% specificity.

The sequenced sample was peripheral blood. The chain joins TRBV19 to TRBJ2-6; D gene unclear. This sequence was found in an adult man with Graves' ophthalmopathy. The CDR3 DNA reads TGTGCCAGTAGTATAGACAGCTCTGGGGCCAACGTCCTGACTTTC. Protein sequence: CASSIDSSGANVLTF.